The 15 T cell receptor beta chains in this list originate from one sample, sequenced in a study of control samples from healthy donors and cancer patients. Some clones are missing from TCRdb's copy, which holds only in-frame ones; the method was immunoSEQ multiplex PCR. The sample consists of about 110,000 clones, approximately 80% of them appearing once. The sample taken for sequencing was blood. These receptors all stem from a young man in good health.

The chain has TRBV27 and TRBJ2-5; D may match TRBD1 or TRBD2 (6 bases each). Germline V gene sequence: CDR1 MNHEY, CDR2 SMNVEV (reference sequence). V was trimmed by 4 bases and J by 7 bases, leaving 22 bases between them. This CDR3 contains 16 residues. The CDR3 loop reads CASSSRLVGGKWTQYF. CDR3 DNA sequence: TGTGCCAGCAGTTCCCGACTAGTTGGGGGCAAGTGGACCCAGTACTTC.

This clone was seen only once. The DNA of the CDR3 is TGCGCCAGCAGCCTAGGGAGAGGAGGATCCTACAATGAGCAGTTCTTC. Amino acid sequence: CASSLGRGGSYNEQFF. The rearrangement links TRBV4-1 to TRBJ2-1, with D possibly TRBD2 on 5 matching bases. The CDR3 is 16 residues long. Germline loops: CDR1 MGHRA, CDR2 YSYEKL. The V end was cut by 4 bases, the J end by 1 base, with 14 bases between.

CDR3 DNA: TGTGCCACCAGTGATCGCCCGACTAGAAAGGGAACCTACAATGAGCAGTTCTTC. Protein sequence: CATSDRPTRKGTYNEQFF. The chain combines TRBV24-1 with TRBJ2-1, with D possibly TRBD2 on 6 matching bases. This CDR3 spans 18 amino acids. Germline-derived CDR1 and CDR2 are KGHDR and SFDVKD. V was shortened by 3 bases and J by 2 bases, with 19 bases between the two germline ends.

This clone appeared a single time. V gene TRBV7-9 combines with J gene TRBJ2-1, with 8 bases identical to TRBD2. Germline V gene sequence: CDR1 SEHNR, CDR2 FQNEAQ (reference sequence). V gave up 5 bases and J gave up 3 bases; unmatched junction bases: 9. The CDR3 contains 16 residues. The CDR3 DNA reads as TGTGCCAGCAGCCCAGAGGCGGGGGGAGACTACAATGAGCAGTTCTTC. Its translation: CASSPEAGGDYNEQFF.

This clone showed up just once. This chain links TRBV12-1 with TRBJ2-7; the table's D call TRBD2 went unverified against the DNA. TRBV12-1 counts as a pseudogene. This CDR3 is 18 amino acids long. CDR3 residues: CASSFVASLSIYSYEQYF. The DNA for the CDR3 is TGTGCCAGCAGCTTTGTAGCTAGCCTGTCGATCTATTCCTACGAGCAGTACTTC.

The chain links TRBV5-6 to TRBJ1-4, with 7 bases fitting TRBD1. Per the germline V gene, CDR1 is SGHDT and CDR2 is YYEEEE. V gave up 5 bases and J gave up 5 bases; unmatched junction bases: 9. This CDR3 has 15 residues. The CDR3 spells CASSFRQGPNEKLFF. CDR3 nucleotide sequence: TGTGCCAGCAGTTTCCGACAGGGACCCAATGAAAAACTGTTTTTT.

This sequence joins TRBV5-1 and TRBJ2-1, with 11 bases that match TRBD2. Losses at the gene ends were 3 bases for V and 4 bases for J; bases not matched to a gene: 6. Germline V gene data show CDR1 as SGHRS and CDR2 as YFSETQ. The CDR3 extends over 16 amino acids. The CDR3 DNA sequence: TGCGCCAGCAGCTGGACGACTAGCGGGGAGTACAATGAGCAGTTCTTC. Translating it yields CASSWTTSGEYNEQFF.

The chain links TRBV27 to TRBJ2-1; no clear D. Germline lookup yields CDR1 MNHEY and CDR2 SMNVEV (reference sequence). The ends were cut back, 2 bases at V and 8 bases at J, with 4 bases in the middle. The CDR3 runs 11 residues. Here the CDR3 DNA reads TGTGCCAGCAGTTTAGGTTATGAGCAGTTCTTC. Translating gives CASSLGYEQFF.

The chain is built from TRBV7-6 and TRBJ2-1; tentatively, D is TRBD2 (7 bases). The V end was cut by 3 bases, the J end by 7 bases, with 13 bases between. The CDR3 spans 14 residues. Germline V gives CDR1 SGHVS, CDR2 FNYEAQ. The CDR3 coding sequence is TGTGCCAGCAGCTTGAGGGGGGGTTTGAATGAGCAGTTCTTC. Translated: CASSLRGGLNEQFF.

The chain uses TRBV2 and TRBJ2-5; the match to TRBD2 covers 15 bases. Germline CDR1 reads SNHLY; CDR2 reads FYNNEI. The length of the CDR3 is 20 residues. The V segment lost 1 base and the J segment 0 bases; nucleotides outside the gene matches: 9. The CDR3 DNA reads as TGTGCCAGCAGTGAAGGGAGGGGACTAGCGGGGGGTTATTACCAAGAGACCCAGTACTTC. Translating gives CASSEGRGLAGGYYQETQYF.

This chain connects TRBV19 to TRBJ1-3; D gene unclear. This CDR3 has 14 residues. V was shortened by 3 bases and J by 6 bases, with 12 bases between the two germline ends. Per germline, CDR1 LNHDA and CDR2 SQIVND (reference sequence). For the CDR3, the DNA is TGTGCCAGTAGTATCGACACTCGAGAAAACACCATATATTTT. Amino acids: CASSIDTRENTIYF.

For this clone: Different DNA sequences within this sample yield the same CDR3. V usage is TRBV5-1 and J usage is TRBJ2-5; 9 nucleotides line up with TRBD2. The CDR3 spans 16 residues. The germline gives CDR1 SGHRS, CDR2 YFSETQ. The V segment lost 4 bases and the J segment 2 bases; nucleotides outside the gene matches: 9. The CDR3 nucleotides read TGCGCCAGCAGCCTGGGCGGGGGGGGGACTCAAGAGACCCAGTACTTC. Its protein product is CASSLGGGGTQETQYF.

The J gene is TRBJ1-1, the V gene TRBV6-4; D is undetermined. The CDR3 has 11 residues. V lost 4 bases, J lost 8 bases, and 8 bases lay in between. From germline, CDR1 is MRHNA and CDR2 SNTAGT. The CDR3 sequence is CASSAGAEAFF. Here the CDR3 DNA reads TGTGCCAGCAGTGCAGGAGCCGAAGCTTTCTTT.

The chain recombines TRBV27 with TRBJ2-7; TRBD1 matches 9 bases. V was pared by 5 bases and J by 3 bases, with 14 bases of the junction left unmatched. Per the germline V gene, CDR1 is MNHEY and CDR2 is SMNVEV (reference sequence). The CDR3 length is 17 residues. The CDR3 coding sequence is TGTGCCAGCAGTCCCCTAATCCACGCGACAGGGGGCTACGAGCAGTACTTC. It yields the protein CASSPLIHATGGYEQYF.

This clone was observed many times. The chain joins TRBV2 to TRBJ2-7; tentative D call: TRBD2 (5 bases). V lost 4 bases, J lost 12 bases, and 16 bases lay in between. Per germline, CDR1 SNHLY and CDR2 FYNNEI. CDR3 length: 12 residues. This chain's CDR3 is CASSGGGPRRYF. Written as DNA, the CDR3 is TGTGCCAGCAGTGGAGGAGGTCCCCGGAGGTACTTC.